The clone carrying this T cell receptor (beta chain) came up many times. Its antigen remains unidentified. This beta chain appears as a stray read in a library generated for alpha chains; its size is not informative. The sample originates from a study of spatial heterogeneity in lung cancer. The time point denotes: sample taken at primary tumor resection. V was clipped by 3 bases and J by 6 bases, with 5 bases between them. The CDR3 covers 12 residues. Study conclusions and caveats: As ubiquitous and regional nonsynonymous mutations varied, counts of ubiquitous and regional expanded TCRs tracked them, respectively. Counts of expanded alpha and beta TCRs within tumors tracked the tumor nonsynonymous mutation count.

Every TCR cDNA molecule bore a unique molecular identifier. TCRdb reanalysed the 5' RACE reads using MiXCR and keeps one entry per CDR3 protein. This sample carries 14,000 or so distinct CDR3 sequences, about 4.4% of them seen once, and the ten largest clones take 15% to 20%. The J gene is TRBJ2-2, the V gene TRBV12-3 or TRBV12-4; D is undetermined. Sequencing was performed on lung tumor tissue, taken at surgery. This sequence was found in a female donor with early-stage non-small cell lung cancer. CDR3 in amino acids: CASSFGPGELFF. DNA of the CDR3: TGTGCCAGCAGTTTCGGGCCCGGGGAGCTGTTTTTT.